The sequence of this T cell receptor (beta chain) was determined in a study of human T cells and chemical hapten exposure. General study findings and limits: The number of TCRs over 1 in 1000 frequency stayed unchanged after DPC.

The germline V gene has CDR1 MNHNS and CDR2 SASEGT. The V gene lost 6 bases and the J gene lost 5 bases, with 25 bases spanning the gap. This CDR3 comprises 17 residues. The time point here: healthy volunteer bleed at 6 weeks. RNA extraction used unfractionated whole blood as the source of total RNA. The library tagged individual cDNA molecules with unique molecular identifiers. TCRdb re-called the RACE reads with MiXCR, one entry per CDR3 protein. The sample includes about 82,000 distinct CDR3 sequences, about 8.6% of them seen just once. In its sample, this clonotype was seen a few times. The antigen remains unidentified.

Sequenced: whole blood. V is TRBV6-1 and J is TRBJ1-1; D perhaps matches TRBD1 (5 bases). This TCR was sampled from a male donor in good health. Some clones in this sample may be carry-over from other donors' samples. The CDR3 bases are TGTGCCAGCAGATCAGGGTACATTGGAGCCTCGGGAACTGAAGCTTTCTTT. Its protein is CASRSGYIGASGTEAFF.